These 29 T cell receptor beta chains originate from one sample sequenced in a study of T cells after yellow fever vaccination. TCRdb used MiXCR to reprocess the 5' RACE reads, holding one entry per CDR3 protein. The sample includes 150,000 to 200,000 distinct CDR3 sequences, roughly 11% of them seen just once. Source: CD8+ T cells sorted from PBMCs, taken 15 days after the yellow fever booster vaccination. These receptors were obtained from a man aged 18-30 years who received the YFV17D yellow fever vaccine.

The CDR3 loop is CASSGLAVQETQYF. CDR3 in DNA: TGTGCCAGCAGCGGACTAGCGGTCCAAGAGACCCAGTACTTC. The chain carries TRBV11-2 and TRBJ2-5; TRBD2 agrees at 10 bases. V shed 5 bases, J shed 1 base, and the junction held 1 base outside the gene matches. The CDR3 runs 14 residues. The germline gives CDR1 SGHAT, CDR2 FQNNGV.

The chain couples TRBV6-5 to TRBJ2-7; TRBD1 matches at 7 bases. The CDR3 has 13 residues. V gave up 8 bases and J gave up 2 bases; unmatched junction bases: 6. Germline V CDR1 and CDR2: MNHEY, SVGAGI. CDR3 region: CASGDGQAYEQYV. Written as DNA, the CDR3 is TGTGCCAGCGGCGACGGACAGGCCTACGAGCAGTACGTC.

The J gene is TRBJ2-7, the V gene TRBV12-3 or TRBV12-4, with a weak D call TRBD1 (5 bases). Trimming removed 2 bases from V and 0 bases from J, with 17 bases in between. The CDR3 has 17 residues. The CDR3 spells CASSLTLEQAISYEQYF. The CDR3 region has the DNA TGTGCCAGCAGTTTAACTTTGGAACAGGCGATCTCCTACGAGCAGTACTTC.

This chain links TRBV28 with TRBJ2-5; TRBD2 matches 12 bases. The CDR3 covers 16 residues. V lost 6 bases and J lost 7; bases outside the gene matches: 12. The germline V gene has CDR1 MDHEN and CDR2 SYDVKM. The CDR3 reads CASRRTLAGGLVTQYF. DNA for the CDR3: TGTGCCAGCAGGCGGACTCTAGCGGGGGGGCTCGTGACCCAGTACTTC.

This clonotype came up a few times. The chain has TRBV4-1 and TRBJ2-7; possibly TRBD1 for D (6 bases). Trimming removed 0 bases at V and 6 bases at J, with 18 bases between. CDR1 and CDR2 from the germline V gene are MGHRA and YSYEKL. The CDR3 contains 16 residues. DNA of the CDR3: TGCGCCAGCAGCCAAGAAGAGGCAGGGGAAGTGAGCGAGCAGTACTTC. Translating it yields CASSQEEAGEVSEQYF.

This clonotype was counted only a few times. The chain uses TRBV12-3 or TRBV12-4 and TRBJ2-3; no definite D call. CDR3 size: 16 residues. The germline V and J ends were trimmed by 3 bases and 6 bases, with 19 bases remaining between them. The CDR3 region is CASSLIWASSTDTQYF. The CDR3, as DNA: TGTGCCAGCAGTTTGATCTGGGCTAGTAGTACGGATACGCAGTATTTT.

This clonotype was detected a few times. The chain carries TRBV10-2 and TRBJ2-7; 7 positions match TRBD1. The CDR3 consists of 14 residues. The junction had 11 bases not matched to a gene; V was cut back by 6 bases and J by 6 bases. Germline CDR1 is WSHSY and CDR2 is SAAADI. The CDR3: CASRETRQGLEQYF. As DNA, the CDR3 is TGCGCCAGCAGAGAAACCCGACAGGGCCTCGAGCAGTACTTC.

J is TRBJ2-5 and V is TRBV29-1; TRBD2 aligns across 9 bases. The J segment lost 5 bases and the V segment lost 5 bases, leaving 9 bases of the junction unmatched. Germline assignment: CDR1 SQVTM and CDR2 ANQGSEA. CDR3 length: 14 residues. The CDR3 sequence: CSVWSRAGGETQYF. CDR3 sequence (DNA): TGCAGCGTTTGGTCCAGGGCGGGAGGGGAGACCCAGTACTTC.

This clonotype was seen more than once but under ten times. The rearrangement joins TRBV4-3 to TRBJ2-7; no reliable D call. This CDR3 has 14 amino acids. The germline gives CDR1 LGHNA, CDR2 YSLEER. V was shortened by 1 base and J by 2 bases, with 9 bases between the two germline ends. The CDR3 DNA follows: TGCGCCAGCAGCCAAGTTCAGTCGACCTACGAGCAGTACTTC. Translation gives CASSQVQSTYEQYF.

This chain uses TRBV12-3 or TRBV12-4 with TRBJ1-2, with D unresolved. Trimming took off 3 bases at V and 4 bases at J, with 6 bases between the two ends. The CDR3 has 12 amino acids. CDR3 DNA sequence: TGTGCCAGCAGTTTCCCGGGCTATGGCTACACCTTC. It is translated as CASSFPGYGYTF.

The chain has TRBV7-9 and TRBJ2-3, with 10 bases aligning to TRBD1. The CDR3 contains 15 residues. Per germline, CDR1 SEHNR and CDR2 FQNEAQ (reference sequence). With V trimmed by 4 bases and J by 3 bases, 4 bases remained unmatched. CDR3 amino acids: CASSSTGGQTDTQYF. CDR3 coding DNA: TGTGCCAGCAGCTCGACAGGGGGCCAGACAGATACGCAGTATTTT.

This clonotype showed up just a few times. The chain has TRBV3-1 and TRBJ2-7; perhaps TRBD1 as D (5 bases). The V and J ends lost 1 base and 3 bases respectively, with 22 bases between them. Germline CDR1 LGHDT, CDR2 YNNKEL (reference sequence). The CDR3 loop spans 18 amino acids. CDR3 region: CASSQGGPTGYSNYEQYV. The DNA for the CDR3 is TGTGCCAGCAGCCAAGGTGGCCCTACAGGATATTCAAACTACGAGCAGTACGTC.

The chain uses TRBV9 and TRBJ2-3, with 8 bases aligning to TRBD1. The CDR3 runs to 15 residues. CDR1 is SGDLS and CDR2 is YYNGEE in the germline V gene. Germline trimming cut 2 bases from V and 6 bases from J; bases unmatched to any gene: 8. The CDR3: CASSVGQGAPDTQYF. CDR3 bases: TGTGCCAGCAGCGTTGGGCAGGGGGCGCCGGATACGCAGTATTTT.

This clonotype was seen a handful of times. The chain carries TRBV27 and TRBJ2-2; 9 nucleotides agree with TRBD1. The V and J ends lost 6 bases and 7 bases, in that order; junction bases with no gene match: 6. The CDR3 runs 14 residues. The V gene's germline CDR1 is MNHEY and CDR2 SMNVEV (reference sequence). The CDR3 sequence is CASSTGQGHGELFF. The CDR3 DNA sequence: TGTGCCAGCAGCACGGGACAGGGACACGGGGAGCTGTTTTTT.

This clonotype was observed a handful of times. The chain carries TRBV21-1 and TRBJ2-1; TRBD2, the D gene given by the table, was not confirmed from the DNA. TRBV21-1 is listed as a pseudogene. The CDR3 has 16 residues. The chain's CDR3 is CASEILAGRTYNEQFF. The DNA of the CDR3 is TGTGCCAGCGAAATACTAGCGGGGAGGACCTACAATGAGCAGTTCTTC.

The chain joins TRBV6-5 to TRBJ1-2; TRBD1 is a possible D gene (5 bases). Per the germline V gene, CDR1 is MNHEY and CDR2 is SVGAGI. This CDR3 spans 14 amino acids. Trimming cost V 0 bases and J 4 bases, with 9 bases left between them. The DNA for the CDR3 is TGTGCCAGCAGTTACTCCGAGGGACCCTATGGCTACACCTTC. Protein: CASSYSEGPYGYTF.

The V call is TRBV10-3, the J call TRBJ2-1; 7 bases map to TRBD2. V dropped 0 bases and J dropped 4; count of bases not matched to a gene: 3. This CDR3 comprises 15 residues. Germline assignment: CDR1 ENHRY and CDR2 SYGVKD. Here the CDR3 reads CAISESTSEYNEQFF. The DNA for the CDR3 is TGTGCCATCAGTGAGTCTACTAGCGAGTACAATGAGCAGTTCTTC.

This clonotype was observed a handful of times. The V gene is TRBV9, the J gene TRBJ1-1; D uncertain. CDR3 length equals 15 residues. From germline, CDR1 is SGDLS and CDR2 YYNGEE. The germline V and J ends were trimmed by 0 bases and 0 bases, with 9 bases remaining between them. CDR3 in DNA: TGTGCCAGCAGCGTAGAGGGTGATATGAACACTGAAGCTTTCTTT. The encoded protein is CASSVEGDMNTEAFF.

The V and J genes are TRBV11-2 and TRBJ1-1; 8 bases are shared with TRBD1. V was clipped by 5 bases and J by 7 bases; unmatched bases: 12. CDR1 is SGHAT and CDR2 is FQNNGV in the germline V gene. The CDR3 is made up of 15 amino acids. The CDR3 DNA follows: TGTGCCAGCAGCCCTGGGGCAGGGGGCATGGATGAAGCTTTCTTT. This codes for CASSPGAGGMDEAFF.

This clonotype occurred a few times. The CDR3 region is CASKSRDGGTDTQYF. For the CDR3, the DNA is TGTGCCAGCAAGTCCCGGGACGGCGGCACAGATACGCAGTATTTT. The V gene is TRBV10-3, the J gene TRBJ2-3; either TRBD1 or TRBD2 may fit D (5 bases each). The CDR3 spans 15 residues. V was pared by 10 bases and J by 1 base, with 18 bases between. Germline-derived CDR1 and CDR2 are ENHRY and SYGVKD.

The V gene is TRBV3-1, the J gene TRBJ2-1; no clear D gene. The length of the CDR3 is 13 residues. CDR1 LGHDT and CDR2 YNNKEL come from the germline V gene (reference sequence). V was pared by 6 bases and J by 7 bases, with 13 bases between. CDR3 nucleotide sequence: TGTGCCAGCAGAGCGAACGGAGTAAATGAGCAGTTCTTC. The encoded protein is CASRANGVNEQFF.

This clonotype has a count of ten or more. This chain connects TRBV7-9 to TRBJ2-5; D is possibly TRBD2 (6 bases). V lost 4 bases and J lost 2, with 17 bases in between. Germline V lookup: CDR1 SEHNR, CDR2 FQNEAQ (reference sequence). There are 16 residues in the CDR3. The CDR3 DNA follows: TGTGCCAGCAGCTCCTTCCTCGGTGCGGGGCAAGAGACCCAGTACTTC. Translating it yields CASSSFLGAGQETQYF.

V usage is TRBV10-3 and J usage is TRBJ2-7, with D perhaps matching TRBD1 (5 bases). Germline V lookup: CDR1 ENHRY, CDR2 SYGVKD. CDR3 length equals 14 residues. V dropped 3 bases and J dropped 3 bases, with 12 bases sitting between them. The CDR3 is CAISDPRVDYEQYV. The CDR3 bases are TGTGCCATCAGTGACCCCAGGGTGGACTACGAGCAGTACGTC.

The CDR3 here is CASSHSGRTYSYEQYV. The CDR3 nucleotides read TGTGCCAGCAGCCACTCGGGACGCACCTACTCCTACGAGCAGTACGTC. The chain couples TRBV7-9 to TRBJ2-7; D could derive from TRBD1 or TRBD2 (5 bases each). V was cut by 5 bases and J by 0 bases, with 17 bases left in between. CDR3 size: 16 residues. From germline, CDR1 is SEHNR and CDR2 FQNEAQ (reference sequence).

This clonotype was detected a few times. J is TRBJ2-2 and V is TRBV6-2 or TRBV6-3; the match to TRBD1 covers 8 bases. Germline values: CDR1 MNHEY, CDR2 SVGEGT. V lost 10 bases, J lost 9 bases, and 7 bases stayed unmatched. This CDR3 is 12 amino acids long. The DNA of the CDR3 is TGTGCCACCTCCGGACAGGGCTGGGAGCTGTTTTTT. It specifies CATSGQGWELFF.

In this sample, this clonotype turned up many times. The J gene is TRBJ2-1, the V gene TRBV10-3; 13 bases fit TRBD2. Germline V gene lookup returns CDR1 ENHRY and CDR2 SYGVKD. This CDR3 comprises 14 residues. J was trimmed by 9 bases and V by 6 bases; bases with no gene match: 5. The CDR3 region has the DNA TGTGCCATCAGCCCGGGACTAGCGGGGTCTGAGCAGTTCTTC. Its protein product is CAISPGLAGSEQFF.

This clonotype has a count of ten or more. The chain joins TRBV4-1 to TRBJ2-7, with TRBD2 identical over 10 bases. Per the germline V gene, CDR1 is MGHRA and CDR2 is YSYEKL. The CDR3 sequence is 15 residues long. V was pared by 4 bases and J by 5 bases, with 8 bases of the junction left unmatched. In DNA form, the CDR3 reads TGCGCCAGCAGCCCCAGAGGTCTAGCGGGGGACGAGCAGTACTTC. Amino acid sequence: CASSPRGLAGDEQYF.

The chain recombines TRBV7-3 with TRBJ2-2; a possible D gene is TRBD1 (6 bases). The germline V gene has CDR1 SGHTA and CDR2 FQGTGA. Trimming took 0 bases from V and 7 from J, leaving 18 bases between them. CDR3 size: 17 residues. The DNA for the CDR3 is TGTGCCAGCAGCTTAACCCGTCAAGACAGGTTCATCGGGGAGCTGTTTTTT. This gives the protein CASSLTRQDRFIGELFF.

This clonotype was recorded a few times. V and J are TRBV5-1 and TRBJ1-2, with TRBD1 as a possible D gene (6 bases). Germline CDR1 SGHRS, CDR2 YFSETQ. With 2 bases removed from V and 4 bases from J, the gap between germline ends came to 9 bases. The length of the CDR3 is 13 residues. CDR3 nucleotide sequence: TGCGCCAGCAGCTTACAGGACAGCTATGGCTACACCTTC. Encoded protein: CASSLQDSYGYTF.